This entry lists 28 T cell receptor beta chains sequenced from one sample in a study of CXCR3-negative and CXCR3-positive naive CD8 T cells. General observations from the study: CXCR3-positive naive cells carried more hydrophobic TRB CDR3s than CXCR3-negative naive cells did.

Their target antigens are unknown. Through 5' RACE with UMI labels, the TRB cDNA libraries were prepared. TCRdb reprocessed the 5' RACE reads and keeps a single row for each CDR3 protein, giving no DNA. Its table records about 98,000 distinct CDR3 sequences. The sequenced sample was naive CXCR3+ CD8+ T cells from blood. The subset was: CD45RO-CCR7+CD27+CD95- naive CD8+ T cells expressing CXCR3 (TNR3+). These receptors were obtained from a human donor in good health. Some clones in this sample may be carry-over from other donors' samples.

This rearrangement joins TRBV7-9 to TRBJ2-3; the TCRdb call, TRBD1, lacks DNA for checking. CDR3 length: 16 amino acids. Germline assignment: CDR1 SEHNR and CDR2 FQNEAQ (reference sequence). The CDR3 is CASSSRTGMDTDTQYF. The variable domain in full, completed from reference TRBV7-9 and TRBJ2-3, reads DTGVSQNPRHKITKRGQNVTFRCDPISEHNRLYWYRQTLGQGPEFLTYFQNEAQLEKSRLLSDRFSAERPKGSFSTLEIQRTEQGDSAMYLCASSSRTGMDTDTQYFGPGTRLTVL.

The chain joins TRBV6-5 to TRBJ2-7. This CDR3 is built from 15 residues. CDR1 is MNHEY and CDR2 is SVGAGI in the germline V gene. The CDR3 here is CASSYSGQGSYEQYF.

The chain uses TRBV29-1 and TRBJ1-1; TCRdb calls TRBD1, which cannot be checked without DNA. The CDR3 extends over 13 amino acids. Germline values: CDR1 SQVTM, CDR2 ANQGSEA. CDR3: CSVEQGEGNQAFF.

This chain links TRBV4-2 with TRBJ2-5; the TCRdb D gene call, TRBD2, has no DNA to confirm it. Germline V gene data show CDR1 as LGHNA and CDR2 as YNFKEQ. The length of the CDR3 is 19 residues. The CDR3 region is CASSRRLPGLAGGEETQYF.

V is TRBV7-3 and J is TRBJ2-7; TCRdb's D call of TRBD1 is untestable without DNA. The CDR3 consists of 18 residues. Looked up from germline, CDR1 is SGHTA and CDR2 is FQGTGA. This CDR3 reads CASSFLPTGVPSSYEQYF.

The CDR3 sequence is CASTDRQLNEKLFF. The rearrangement uses TRBV2 and TRBJ1-4; absent DNA, TCRdb's TRBD1 call cannot be checked. This CDR3 has 14 amino acids. The germline gives CDR1 SNHLY, CDR2 FYNNEI.

The chain couples TRBV5-6 to TRBJ2-7; TCRdb lists TRBD1, though no DNA is available to test this call. The CDR3 consists of 15 residues. The V gene's germline CDR1 is SGHDT and CDR2 YYEEEE. CDR3: CASSLEEGASYEQYF.

V and J are TRBV11-2 and TRBJ2-7; TCRdb's assignment of TRBD1 cannot be checked, as there is no DNA. Germline V lookup: CDR1 SGHAT, CDR2 FQNNGV. CDR3 length: 14 amino acids. CDR3 region: CAGSRGTDTYEQYF.

The chain combines TRBV5-6 with TRBJ2-7; TCRdb gives TRBD1 as the D gene, but with no DNA this cannot be confirmed. Germline values: CDR1 SGHDT, CDR2 YYEEEE. This CDR3 is built from 13 residues. The CDR3 reads CASSGTGFHEQYF.

The V call is TRBV4-1, the J call TRBJ1-1; TCRdb's D gene call, TRBD1, goes unchecked for lack of DNA. Germline CDR1 reads MGHRA; CDR2 reads YSYEKL. The CDR3 consists of 17 residues. CDR3 amino acids: CASSQDPPGGVSGKAFF.

The V gene is TRBV5-1, the J gene TRBJ2-1. The length of the CDR3 is 16 residues. Germline CDR1 and CDR2: SGHRS and YFSETQ. The CDR3 sequence: CASSGRSDKTYNEQFF.

The chain has TRBV4-3 and TRBJ2-5; TCRdb designates TRBD2, a call that cannot be tested without DNA. There are 15 residues in the CDR3. Germline CDR1 LGHNA, CDR2 YSLEER. CDR3: CASSRSSGVGETQYF.

V is TRBV6-6 and J is TRBJ1-2; TCRdb designates TRBD1, a call that cannot be tested without DNA. Germline CDR1 and CDR2: MNHNY and SVGAGI (reference sequence). The CDR3 spans 14 residues. The CDR3 protein is CASAAGPAIDGYTF.

CDR3 amino acids: CASSENGISQQYF. This chain uses TRBV6-4 with TRBJ2-7; as DNA is missing, the TRBD1 call by TCRdb cannot be tested. The CDR3 loop spans 13 amino acids. CDR1 MRHNA and CDR2 SNTAGT come from the germline V gene.

The chain links TRBV15 to TRBJ1-3. This CDR3 region has 14 residues. Germline CDR1 and CDR2: LNHNV and YYDKDF (reference sequence). The CDR3 is CATSRVGSGNTIYF.

The gene calls are TRBV6-6 and TRBJ2-7; TCRdb reports TRBD1, a call that lacks DNA to check it against. The germline gives CDR1 MNHNY, CDR2 SVGAGI (reference sequence). The CDR3 has 17 residues. This chain's CDR3 is CASSSSGLGQSSYEQYF.

J is TRBJ2-5 and V is TRBV6-5; the D gene TCRdb calls, TRBD2, cannot be checked with no DNA. Looked up from germline, CDR1 is MNHEY and CDR2 is SVGAGI. The CDR3 sequence is 15 residues long. The CDR3 is CASSPQTSGEETQYF.

V is TRBV21-1 and J is TRBJ1-1; the D call of TRBD1 rests on TCRdb alone, since no DNA is present to check it. TRBV21-1 is a known pseudogene. CDR3 length: 16 amino acids. This CDR3 reads CASSKTLKGWNTEAFF.

The rearrangement links TRBV28 to TRBJ2-1; TCRdb designates TRBD2, a call that cannot be tested without DNA. The germline V gene encodes CDR1 MDHEN and CDR2 SYDVKM. The CDR3 totals 13 residues. The CDR3 loop reads CASSLREAPVQFF.

The V call is TRBV20-1, the J call TRBJ2-7; without DNA, the TCRdb call of TRBD1 cannot be checked. The CDR3 loop spans 14 amino acids. Germline loops: CDR1 DFQATT, CDR2 SNEGSKA (reference sequence). This chain's CDR3 is CSARDHVGGYEQYF.

The chain employs TRBV9 and TRBJ2-1. Germline V gene lookup returns CDR1 SGDLS and CDR2 YYNGEE. The CDR3 has 13 residues. The CDR3 sequence is CASSVDGYNEQFF.

The chain links TRBV29-1 to TRBJ2-1; TCRdb's D gene call, TRBD1, goes unchecked for lack of DNA. The CDR3 length is 13 residues. Germline V lookup: CDR1 SQVTM, CDR2 ANQGSEA. CDR3 sequence: CSVEEGAGNEQLF.

The rearrangement uses TRBV13 and TRBJ2-7; TCRdb reports TRBD1, a call that lacks DNA to check it against. The CDR3 length is 15 residues. Germline CDR1 reads PRHDT; CDR2 reads FYEKMQ (reference sequence). CDR3 sequence: CASSLAAGVSHEQYF.

This chain uses TRBV25-1 with TRBJ2-3. This CDR3 contains 11 residues. Germline V gene data show CDR1 as MGHDK and CDR2 as SYGVNS. The CDR3: CASSEYIAQYF.

The chain's CDR3 is CASSIGLYFEAFF. The chain joins TRBV19 to TRBJ1-1. The CDR3 extends over 13 amino acids. CDR1 is LNHDA and CDR2 is SQIVND in the germline V gene (reference sequence).

The chain has TRBV12-3 or TRBV12-4 and TRBJ2-1; lacking DNA, the TRBD1 call made by TCRdb goes unchecked. This CDR3 has 12 residues. The CDR3 reads CASSPGSGVKFF.

The chain links TRBV28 to TRBJ2-7; lacking DNA, the TRBD2 call made by TCRdb goes unchecked. This CDR3 comprises 14 residues. The germline V gene encodes CDR1 MDHEN and CDR2 SYDVKM. CDR3 amino acids: CASSPWEGPYEQYF.

The chain uses TRBV3-1 and TRBJ2-1. This CDR3 is built from 13 residues. Germline CDR1 reads LGHDT; CDR2 reads YNNKEL (reference sequence). This CDR3 is CASTLRGYDEQFF.